This T cell receptor (beta chain) was recorded in a study of blood T cell repertoires in COVID-19. Some clones are missing from TCRdb's copy, which holds only in-frame ones; the method was immunoSEQ multiplex PCR. The sample includes 90,000 or so clones, about 85% of them seen just once. V shed 5 bases, J shed 0 bases, and the junction held 6 bases outside the gene matches. Germline CDR1 and CDR2: LNHDA and SQIVND (reference sequence). The CDR3 has 17 amino acids. This sequence joins TRBV19 and TRBJ1-3, with 11 bases matching TRBD1. The TCR sequence derives from a man aged 55-75 years with acute or convalescent COVID-19. Specimen: peripheral blood. CDR3 in DNA: TGTGCCAGTAGTCTCCGGGACAGGGGGTTCTCTGGAAACACCATATATTTT. Its translation is CASSLRDRGFSGNTIYF.